This passage covers 9 T cell receptor beta chains from one sample sequenced in a study of OX40 agonist ivuxolimab in advanced cancers. The protocol was immunoSEQ multiplex PCR, while the TCRdb copy is restricted to in-frame clones and leaves out a portion. The sample carries around 79,000 clones, 88% recorded once. Sequencing was performed on CD4+ or CD8+ T cells sorted from blood, taken in a trial of the OX40 agonist ivuxolimab. The receptor source for this set is an adult with an advanced solid tumor such as melanoma, head and neck, liver or kidney cancer.

This clone occurred once. The rearrangement links TRBV5-1 to TRBJ2-3; TRBD2 matches at 12 bases. Germline V gene lookup returns CDR1 SGHRS and CDR2 YFSETQ. The V gene end was trimmed by 1 base and the J gene end by 3 bases; junction bases not matched to a gene: 3. The CDR3 consists of 16 residues. This CDR3 is CASSLSTSGRTDTQYF. The CDR3 DNA reads as TGCGCCAGCAGCTTGTCGACTAGCGGGAGAACAGATACGCAGTATTTT. The full variable domain, in which reference TRBV5-1 and TRBJ2-3 provide the parts outside the CDR3, is KAGVTQTPRYLIKTRGQQVTLSCSPISGHRSVSWYQQTPGQGLQFLFEYFSETQRNKGNFPGRFSGRQFSNSRSEMNVSTLELGDSALYLCASSLSTSGRTDTQYFGPGTRLTVL.

The chain is built from TRBV5-6 and TRBJ1-5; 11 bases agree with TRBD1. The CDR3 has 14 residues. Losses at the gene ends were 2 bases for V and 7 bases for J; bases not matched to a gene: 2. Germline V lookup: CDR1 SGHDT, CDR2 YYEEEE. CDR3 in amino acids: CASSLGQGAQPQHF. Here the CDR3 DNA reads TGTGCCAGCAGCTTAGGACAGGGGGCCCAGCCCCAGCATTTT.

The chain links TRBV7-2 to TRBJ2-7, with 8 nucleotides matching TRBD1. This CDR3 has 15 residues. Germline CDR1 reads SGHTA; CDR2 reads FQGNSA. Germline trimming cut 3 bases from V and 7 bases from J; bases unmatched to any gene: 11. The CDR3 DNA reads TGTGCCAGCAGCTTGGACGGACAGGGCGGTCGGGAGCAGTACTTC. Amino acid sequence: CASSLDGQGGREQYF. The full variable domain, rest sourced from reference TRBV7-2 and TRBJ2-7, is GAGVSQSPSNKVTEKGKDVELRCDPISGHTALYWYRQSLGQGLEFLIYFQGNSAPDKSGLPSDRFSAERTGGSVSTLTIQRTQQEDSAVYLCASSLDGQGGREQYFGPGTRLTVT.

CDR3 nucleotide sequence: TGTGCCACCAGCAGAGACGTGGGATTGTATGGCTACACCTTC. Translated, it gives CATSRDVGLYGYTF. The chain uses TRBV15 and TRBJ1-2; D not resolved. This CDR3 contains 14 residues. V lost 0 bases to trimming and J lost 5 bases, with 10 bases between them. Germline V gene data show CDR1 as LNHNV and CDR2 as YYDKDF (reference sequence).

The V call is TRBV6-5, the J call TRBJ2-7; 7 bases match TRBD1. V dropped 5 bases and J dropped 3; count of bases not matched to a gene: 10. The CDR3 loop spans 15 amino acids. The germline CDR1 and CDR2 sequences are MNHEY and SVGAGI. As DNA, the CDR3 is TGTGCCAGCAGTGCCCGACAGGGTTCCAACTACGAGCAGTACTTC. This encodes CASSARQGSNYEQYF.

Only one count was recorded for this clone. The chain recombines TRBV6-1 with TRBJ2-7; no reliable D call. CDR1 MNHNS and CDR2 SASEGT come from the germline V gene. The CDR3 runs to 11 residues. Trimming took 6 bases from V and 3 from J, leaving 6 bases between them. This CDR3 is CASRTNYEQYF. CDR3 bases: TGTGCCAGCAGAACCAACTACGAGCAGTACTTC.

The chain couples TRBV5-1 to TRBJ2-1; TRBD1 matches at 7 bases. The CDR3 is made up of 12 amino acids. V trimming: 4 bases; J trimming: 7 bases; junction bases outside the gene matches: 2. Germline CDR1 SGHRS, CDR2 YFSETQ. CDR3 coding DNA: TGCGCCAGCAGCATACAGGGGAATGAGCAGTTCTTC. This gives the protein CASSIQGNEQFF. Combining the CDR3 with reference TRBV5-1 and TRBJ2-1 gives the whole variable domain KAGVTQTPRYLIKTRGQQVTLSCSPISGHRSVSWYQQTPGQGLQFLFEYFSETQRNKGNFPGRFSGRQFSNSRSEMNVSTLELGDSALYLCASSIQGNEQFFGPGTRLTVL.

This clone has just a few counts. The chain links TRBV18 to TRBJ2-7, with D tentatively TRBD1 (7 bases). V was trimmed by 8 bases and J by 7 bases, leaving 18 bases between them. Germline V gene lookup returns CDR1 KGHSH and CDR2 LQKENI. This CDR3 contains 13 residues. As DNA, the CDR3 is TGTGCCAGCACCGGGACAGTCAGCGGGGAGCAGTACTTC. This translates into CASTGTVSGEQYF.

The V and J genes are TRBV6-5 and TRBJ2-3; the D is unclear. Per germline, CDR1 MNHEY and CDR2 SVGAGI. This CDR3 region has 15 residues. The V end was cut by 7 bases, the J end by 1 base, with 15 bases between. CDR3 sequence (DNA): TGTGCCAGCACTACAGAGGCTGGACGCACAGATACGCAGTATTTT. Translating it yields CASTTEAGRTDTQYF.